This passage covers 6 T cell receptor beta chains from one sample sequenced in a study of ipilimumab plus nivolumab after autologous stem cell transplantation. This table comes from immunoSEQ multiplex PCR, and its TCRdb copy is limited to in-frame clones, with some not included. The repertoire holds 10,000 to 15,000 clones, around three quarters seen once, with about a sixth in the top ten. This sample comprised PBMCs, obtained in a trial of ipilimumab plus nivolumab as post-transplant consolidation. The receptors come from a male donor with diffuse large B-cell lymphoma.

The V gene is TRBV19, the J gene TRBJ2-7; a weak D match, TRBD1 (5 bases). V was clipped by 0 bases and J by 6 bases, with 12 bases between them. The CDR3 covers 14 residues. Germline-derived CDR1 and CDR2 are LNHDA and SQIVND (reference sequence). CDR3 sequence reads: CASSIDTGPGEQYF. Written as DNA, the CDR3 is TGTGCCAGTAGTATAGATACAGGTCCGGGCGAGCAGTACTTC.

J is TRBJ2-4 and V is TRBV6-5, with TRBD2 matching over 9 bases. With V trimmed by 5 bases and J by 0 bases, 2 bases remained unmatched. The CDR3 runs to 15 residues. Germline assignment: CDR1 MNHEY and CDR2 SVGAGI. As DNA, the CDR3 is TGTGCCAGCAGTGTACTAGCGGGAGCCAAAAACATTCAGTACTTC. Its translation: CASSVLAGAKNIQYF.

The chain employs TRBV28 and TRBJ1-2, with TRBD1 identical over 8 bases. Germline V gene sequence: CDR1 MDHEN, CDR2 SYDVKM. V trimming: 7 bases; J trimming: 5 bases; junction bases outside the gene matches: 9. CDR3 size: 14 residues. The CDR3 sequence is CASTPFGTGYGYTF. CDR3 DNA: TGTGCCAGCACCCCCTTTGGGACAGGATATGGCTACACCTTC.

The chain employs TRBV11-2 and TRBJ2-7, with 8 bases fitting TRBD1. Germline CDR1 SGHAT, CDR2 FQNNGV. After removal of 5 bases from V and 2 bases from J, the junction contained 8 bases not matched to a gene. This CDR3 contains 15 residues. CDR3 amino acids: CASSPRQGMAYEQYF. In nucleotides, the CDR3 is TGTGCCAGCAGCCCTCGACAGGGGATGGCCTACGAGCAGTACTTC.

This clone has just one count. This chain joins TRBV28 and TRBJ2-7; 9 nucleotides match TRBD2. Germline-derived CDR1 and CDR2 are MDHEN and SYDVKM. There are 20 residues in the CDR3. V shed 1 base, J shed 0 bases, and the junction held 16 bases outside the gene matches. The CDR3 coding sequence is TGTGCCAGCAGTTTATTAGTTCCGATGACTAGCGGCGTCGCCTCCTACGAGCAGTACTTC. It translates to CASSLLVPMTSGVASYEQYF. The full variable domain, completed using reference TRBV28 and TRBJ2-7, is DVKVTQSSRYLVKRTGEKVFLECVQDMDHENMFWYRQDPGLGLRLIYFSYDVKMKEKGDIPEGYSVSREKKERFSLILESASTNQTSMYLCASSLLVPMTSGVASYEQYFGPGTRLTVT.

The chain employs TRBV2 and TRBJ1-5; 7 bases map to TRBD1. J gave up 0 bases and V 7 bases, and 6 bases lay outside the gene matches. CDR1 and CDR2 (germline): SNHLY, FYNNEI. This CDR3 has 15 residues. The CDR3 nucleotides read TGTGCCAGCACAATAACAGGGGTTAGCAATCAGCCCCAGCATTTT. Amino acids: CASTITGVSNQPQHF. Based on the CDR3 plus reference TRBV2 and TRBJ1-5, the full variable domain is EPEVTQTPSHQVTQMGQEVILRCVPISNHLYFYWYRQILGQKVEFLVSFYNNEISEKSEIFDDQFSVERPDGSNFTLKIRSTKLEDSAMYFCASTITGVSNQPQHFGDGTRLSIL.